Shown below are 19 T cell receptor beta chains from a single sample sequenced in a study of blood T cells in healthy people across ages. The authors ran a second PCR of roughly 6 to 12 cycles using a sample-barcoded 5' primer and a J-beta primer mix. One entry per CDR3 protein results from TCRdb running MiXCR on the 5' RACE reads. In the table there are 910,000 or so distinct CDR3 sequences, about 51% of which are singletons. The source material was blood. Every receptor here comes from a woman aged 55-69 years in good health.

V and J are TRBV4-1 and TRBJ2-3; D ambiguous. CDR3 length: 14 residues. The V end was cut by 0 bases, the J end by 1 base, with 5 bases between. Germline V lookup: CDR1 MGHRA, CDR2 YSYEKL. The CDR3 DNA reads TGCGCCAGCAGCCAAGATACGGGCACAGATACGCAGTATTTT. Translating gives CASSQDTGTDTQYF.

The CDR3 here is CSAVPGLRNTEAFF. The CDR3 coding sequence is TGCAGTGCTGTGCCGGGACTTAGGAACACTGAAGCTTTCTTT. The chain has TRBV20-1 and TRBJ1-1; tentative D call: TRBD1 (5 bases). V was cut by 5 bases and J by 1 base, with 14 bases left in between. Germline CDR1 and CDR2: DFQATT and SNEGSKA (reference sequence). The CDR3 length is 14 residues.

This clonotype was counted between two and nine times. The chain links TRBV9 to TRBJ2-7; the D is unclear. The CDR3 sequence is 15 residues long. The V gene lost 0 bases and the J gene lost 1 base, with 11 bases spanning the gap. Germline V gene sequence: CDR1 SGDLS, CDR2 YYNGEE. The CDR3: CASSVAGGESYEQYF. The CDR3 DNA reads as TGTGCCAGCAGCGTAGCGGGTGGCGAGTCCTACGAGCAGTACTTC. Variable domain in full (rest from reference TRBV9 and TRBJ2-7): DSGVTQTPKHLITATGQRVTLRCSPRSGDLSVYWYQQSLDQGLQFLIQYYNGEERAKGNILERFSAQQFPDLHSELNLSSLELGDSALYFCASSVAGGESYEQYFGPGTRLTVT.

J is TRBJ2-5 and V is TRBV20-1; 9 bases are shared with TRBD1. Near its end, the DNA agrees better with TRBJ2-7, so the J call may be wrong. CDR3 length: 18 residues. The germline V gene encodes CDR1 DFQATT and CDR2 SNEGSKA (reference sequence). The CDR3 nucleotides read TGCAGTGCTAGAGATTGGGACAGGGTGGAAACACGGGACTACGAGCAGTACTTC. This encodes CSARDWDRVETRDYEQYF.

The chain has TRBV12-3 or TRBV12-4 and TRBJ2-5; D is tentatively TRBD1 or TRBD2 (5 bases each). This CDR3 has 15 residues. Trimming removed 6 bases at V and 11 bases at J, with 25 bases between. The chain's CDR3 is CASRPLRAEDNEQYF. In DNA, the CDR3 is TGTGCCAGCAGGCCTTTAAGAGCGGAGGACAATGAGCAGTACTTC.

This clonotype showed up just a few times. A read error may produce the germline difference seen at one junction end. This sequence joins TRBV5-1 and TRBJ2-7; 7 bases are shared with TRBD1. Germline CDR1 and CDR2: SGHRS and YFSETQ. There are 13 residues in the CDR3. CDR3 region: CASSSGQSFEQYF. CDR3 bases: TGCGCCAGCAGCTCGGGACAGTCCTTCGAGCAGTACTTC.

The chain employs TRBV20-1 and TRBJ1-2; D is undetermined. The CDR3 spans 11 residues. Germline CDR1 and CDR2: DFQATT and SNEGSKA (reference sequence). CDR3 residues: CSGSAFDGYTF. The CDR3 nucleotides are TGCAGCGGGTCCGCCTTTGACGGCTACACCTTC.

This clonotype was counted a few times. CDR3 sequence: CASMFAGGQGYDTQYF. The CDR3 bases are TGTGCCAGCATGTTCGCAGGCGGGCAGGGGTATGATACGCAGTATTTT. The chain joins TRBV12-3 or TRBV12-4 to TRBJ2-3, with D perhaps TRBD1 (6 bases). V was clipped by 7 bases and J by 6 bases, with 23 bases between them. This CDR3 has 16 amino acids.

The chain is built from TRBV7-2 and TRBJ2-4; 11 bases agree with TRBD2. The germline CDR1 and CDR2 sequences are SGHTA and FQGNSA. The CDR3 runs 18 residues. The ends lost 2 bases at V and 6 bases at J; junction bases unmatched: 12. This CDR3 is CASSLKLAGEGRLNIQYF. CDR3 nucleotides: TGTGCCAGCAGCTTAAAACTAGCGGGAGAGGGAAGGTTAAACATTCAGTACTTC.

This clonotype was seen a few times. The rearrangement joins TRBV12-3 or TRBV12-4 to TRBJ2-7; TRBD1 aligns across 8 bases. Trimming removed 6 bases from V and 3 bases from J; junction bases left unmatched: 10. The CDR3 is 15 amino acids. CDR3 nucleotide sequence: TGTGCCAGCAGAAGGACAGGGTGGGGAATCTACGAGCAGTACTTC. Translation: CASRRTGWGIYEQYF.

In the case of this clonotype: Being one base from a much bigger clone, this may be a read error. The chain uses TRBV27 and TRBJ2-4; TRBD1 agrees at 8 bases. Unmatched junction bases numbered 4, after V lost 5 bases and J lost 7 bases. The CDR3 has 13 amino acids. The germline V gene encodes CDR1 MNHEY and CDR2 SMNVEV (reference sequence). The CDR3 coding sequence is TGTGCCAGCAGTGTCGACAGGGGTAACATTCAGTACTTC. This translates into CASSVDRGNIQYF.

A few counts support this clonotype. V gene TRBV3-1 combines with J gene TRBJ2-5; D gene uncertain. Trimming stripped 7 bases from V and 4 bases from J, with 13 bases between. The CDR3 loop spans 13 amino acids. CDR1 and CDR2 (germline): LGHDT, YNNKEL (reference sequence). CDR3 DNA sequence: TGTGCCAGCACCCCCCCCATGAGAGAGACCCAGTACTTC. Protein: CASTPPMRETQYF.

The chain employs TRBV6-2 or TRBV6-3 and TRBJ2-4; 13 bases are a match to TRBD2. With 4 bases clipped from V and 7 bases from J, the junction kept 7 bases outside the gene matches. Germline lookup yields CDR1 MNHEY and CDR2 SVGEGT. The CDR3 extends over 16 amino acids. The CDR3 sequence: CASSLRTSGSGNIQYF. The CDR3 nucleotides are TGTGCCAGCAGTTTACGGACTAGCGGGAGTGGGAACATTCAGTACTTC.

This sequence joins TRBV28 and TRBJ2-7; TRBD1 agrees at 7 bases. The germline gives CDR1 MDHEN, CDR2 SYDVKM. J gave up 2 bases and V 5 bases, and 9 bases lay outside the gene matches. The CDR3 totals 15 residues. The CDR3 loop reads CASSPGQATTYEQYF. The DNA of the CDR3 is TGTGCCAGCAGTCCCGGACAGGCAACCACCTACGAGCAGTACTTC.

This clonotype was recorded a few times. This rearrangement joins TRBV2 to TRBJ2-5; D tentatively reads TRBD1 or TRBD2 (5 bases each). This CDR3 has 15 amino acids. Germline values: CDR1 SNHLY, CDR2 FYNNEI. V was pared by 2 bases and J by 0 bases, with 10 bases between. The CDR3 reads CASSELGVYQETQYF. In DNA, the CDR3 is TGTGCCAGCAGTGAATTGGGGGTGTACCAAGAGACCCAGTACTTC.

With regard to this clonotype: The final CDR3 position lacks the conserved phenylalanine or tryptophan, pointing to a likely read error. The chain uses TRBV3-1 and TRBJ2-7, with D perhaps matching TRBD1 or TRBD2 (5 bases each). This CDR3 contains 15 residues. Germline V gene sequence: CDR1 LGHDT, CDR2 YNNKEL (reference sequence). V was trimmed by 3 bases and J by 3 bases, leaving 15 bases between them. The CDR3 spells CASSHRDLTDYEQYL. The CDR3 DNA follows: TGTGCCAGCAGCCACCGGGACCTAACTGACTACGAGCAGTACCTC.

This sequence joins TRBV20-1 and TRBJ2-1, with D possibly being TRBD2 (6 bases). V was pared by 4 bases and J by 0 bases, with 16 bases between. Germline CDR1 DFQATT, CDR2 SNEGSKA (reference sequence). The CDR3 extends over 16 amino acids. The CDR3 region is CSATRPSDYSYNEQFF. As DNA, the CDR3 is TGCAGTGCTACTCGTCCTAGCGATTACTCCTACAATGAGCAGTTCTTC.

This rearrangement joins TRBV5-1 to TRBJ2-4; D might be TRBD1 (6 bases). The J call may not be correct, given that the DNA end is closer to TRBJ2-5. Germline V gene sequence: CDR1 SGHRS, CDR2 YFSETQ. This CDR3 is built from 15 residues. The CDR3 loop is CASTQNGQLQETQYF. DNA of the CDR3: TGCGCCAGCACCCAAAATGGACAGCTCCAAGAGACCCAGTACTTC.

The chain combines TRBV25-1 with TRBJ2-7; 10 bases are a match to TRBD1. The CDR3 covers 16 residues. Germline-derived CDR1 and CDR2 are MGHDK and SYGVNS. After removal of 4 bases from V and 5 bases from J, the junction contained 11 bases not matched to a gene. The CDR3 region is CASSVTGQGMKHEQYF. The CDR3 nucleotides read TGTGCCAGCAGTGTAACGGGACAGGGGATGAAACACGAGCAGTACTTC.